These 18 T cell receptor beta chains share one sample of origin, sequenced in a study of blood T cell repertoires in COVID-19. The method was immunoSEQ multiplex PCR; TCRdb's version includes in-frame clones alone and lacks a portion of them. The sample gives tens of thousands of clones, roughly 80% of which show up once; around 29% is in the top ten. Sequencing was performed on peripheral blood. The receptor set was obtained from a human donor in a cohort sampled during active COVID-19.

The genes are TRBV5-6 and TRBJ1-1, with D possibly TRBD1 on 6 matching bases. The CDR3 contains 15 residues. Trimming cost V 3 bases and J 2 bases, with 14 bases left between them. From germline, CDR1 is SGHDT and CDR2 YYEEEE. Written as DNA, the CDR3 is TGTGCCAGCAGCTCCCCTGGACAGATAAACACTGAAGCTTTCTTT. It specifies CASSSPGQINTEAFF.

The V gene is TRBV19, the J gene TRBJ2-7, with 9 nucleotides matching TRBD1. J gave up 4 bases and V 10 bases, and 5 bases lay outside the gene matches. The CDR3 is made up of 12 amino acids. Germline CDR1 reads LNHDA; CDR2 reads SQIVND (reference sequence). CDR3 sequence: CATMDRGYEQYF. The CDR3 DNA sequence: TGTGCCACCATGGACAGGGGTTACGAGCAGTACTTC.

The chain has TRBV25-1 and TRBJ2-2, with D uncertain. Germline assignment: CDR1 MGHDK and CDR2 SYGVNS. CDR3 length: 14 residues. V dropped 1 base and J dropped 4 bases, with 7 bases sitting between them. CDR3 loop: CASSEFTGTGELFF. The CDR3 DNA reads TGTGCCAGCAGTGAATTCACGGGCACCGGGGAGCTGTTTTTT.

This rearrangement joins TRBV7-3 to TRBJ1-2, with TRBD1 matching 8 bases. Germline loops: CDR1 SGHTA, CDR2 FQGTGA. The J segment lost 8 bases and the V segment lost 5 bases, leaving 10 bases of the junction unmatched. The CDR3 is 14 residues long. This CDR3 reads CASSLGQAGGGYTF. The CDR3 DNA reads as TGTGCCAGCAGCCTGGGACAGGCGGGTGGGGGCTACACCTTC.

V is TRBV18 and J is TRBJ1-6; the D gene is possibly TRBD1 (5 bases). CDR1 KGHSH and CDR2 LQKENI come from the germline V gene. This CDR3 has 17 amino acids. Trimming left V 5 bases short and J 2 bases short, with 16 bases between. CDR3 amino acids: CASSSNSGMTYNSPLHF. Written as DNA, the CDR3 is TGTGCCAGCTCATCAAACTCAGGGATGACCTATAATTCACCCCTCCACTTT. The full variable domain, its missing parts supplied by reference TRBV18 and TRBJ1-6, is NAGVMQNPRHLVRRRGQEARLRCSPMKGHSHVYWYRQLPEEGLKFMVYLQKENIIDESGMPKERFSAEFPKEGPSILRIQQVVRGDSAAYFCASSSNSGMTYNSPLHFGNGTRLTVT.

This clone was counted between two and nine times. The chain uses TRBV29-1 and TRBJ1-2; 8 positions agree with TRBD1. CDR1 SQVTM and CDR2 ANQGSEA come from the germline V gene. The ends lost 5 bases at V and 4 bases at J; junction bases unmatched: 6. This CDR3 has 13 residues. In DNA form, the CDR3 reads TGCAGCGTTCGGCAGGGGGCCGGCTATGGCTACACCTTC. Protein sequence: CSVRQGAGYGYTF.

Here the CDR3 reads CASQKQGGGTEAFF. The DNA of the CDR3 is TGTGCCAGCCAAAAACAGGGGGGAGGCACTGAAGCTTTCTTT. This chain uses TRBV18 with TRBJ1-1; 8 bases line up with TRBD1. The ends lost 8 bases at V and 4 bases at J; junction bases unmatched: 9. This CDR3 comprises 14 residues. Germline CDR1 is KGHSH and CDR2 is LQKENI.

The sample holds a few counts of this clone. This rearrangement joins TRBV28 to TRBJ2-1; TRBD2 is a possible D gene (6 bases). Trimming took off 7 bases at V and 0 bases at J, with 16 bases between the two ends. The germline V gene has CDR1 MDHEN and CDR2 SYDVKM. The CDR3 runs 16 residues. The DNA for the CDR3 is TGTGCCAGCACCCCCAGGCGGGGTAGCTCCTACAATGAGCAGTTCTTC. This translates into CASTPRRGSSYNEQFF.

The chain joins TRBV7-6 to TRBJ1-1; no reliable D call. This CDR3 comprises 13 residues. Germline V lookup: CDR1 SGHVS, CDR2 FNYEAQ. Trimming took off 5 bases at V and 1 base at J, with 8 bases between the two ends. CDR3 nucleotide sequence: TGTGCCAGCAGCCTGGGAGAGAACACTGAAGCTTTCTTT. This codes for CASSLGENTEAFF. Supplemented by reference TRBV7-6 and TRBJ1-1, the full variable domain reads GAGVSQSPRYKVTKRGQDVALRCDPISGHVSLYWYRQALGQGPEFLTYFNYEAQQDKSGLPNDRFSAERPEGSISTLTIQRTEQRDSAMYRCASSLGENTEAFFGQGTRLTVV.

The chain joins TRBV6-1 to TRBJ1-5; D might be TRBD1 (6 bases). The length of the CDR3 is 16 residues. V was pared by 4 bases and J by 0 bases, with 13 bases between. Germline-derived CDR1 and CDR2 are MNHNS and SASEGT. The CDR3 DNA follows: TGTGCCAGCAGTGTCCGAGGGGGTAATAGCAATCAGCCCCAGCATTTT. This gives the protein CASSVRGGNSNQPQHF.

The chain employs TRBV7-3 and TRBJ2-1; D is perhaps TRBD2 (6 bases). Deletions cut 4 bases from V and 5 bases from J, with 15 bases between. This CDR3 is 15 amino acids long. Germline values: CDR1 SGHTA, CDR2 FQGTGA. CDR3 sequence: CASSSGLQSHNEQFF. Written as DNA, the CDR3 is TGTGCCAGCAGCTCTGGACTACAAAGCCACAATGAGCAGTTCTTC.

V and J are TRBV12-3 or TRBV12-4 and TRBJ2-7, with 7 bases fitting TRBD2. V dropped 7 bases and J dropped 4; count of bases not matched to a gene: 7. The CDR3 extends over 13 amino acids. CDR3 sequence reads: CASKWEGSYEQYF. CDR3 DNA sequence: TGTGCCAGCAAATGGGAGGGTTCGTACGAGCAGTACTTC.

The chain employs TRBV6-5 and TRBJ2-2, with D possibly matching TRBD2 (6 bases). Trimming cost V 6 bases and J 3 bases, with 11 bases left between them. The CDR3 spans 14 residues. CDR1 and CDR2 (germline): MNHEY, SVGAGI. The CDR3 DNA sequence: TGTGCCAGCAGCTCCGGGACTCACACCGGGGAGCTGTTTTTT. This codes for CASSSGTHTGELFF.

This chain connects TRBV27 to TRBJ1-5; a possible D gene is TRBD1 (5 bases). This CDR3 is built from 13 residues. V was clipped by 2 bases and J by 5 bases, with 7 bases between them. Germline CDR1 MNHEY, CDR2 SMNVEV (reference sequence). The CDR3 DNA sequence: TGTGCCAGCAGTTTAAAGGGGCATCAGCCCCAGCATTTT. Residues: CASSLKGHQPQHF.

The chain uses TRBV7-3 and TRBJ2-1; D perhaps matches TRBD1 (5 bases). V shed 5 bases and J shed 7 bases, with 15 bases lying between them. In germline, CDR1 is SGHTA, CDR2 FQGTGA. The CDR3 consists of 14 residues. The CDR3: CASSADGAWNEQFF. DNA for the CDR3: TGTGCCAGCAGCGCCGATGGGGCCTGGAATGAGCAGTTCTTC.

The sample holds a few counts of this clone. The J gene is TRBJ2-2, the V gene TRBV6-5; 7 bases line up with TRBD1. Germline V gene lookup returns CDR1 MNHEY and CDR2 SVGAGI. Trimming at V came to 7 bases and at J to 4 bases, leaving 9 bases not matched to a gene. There are 15 residues in the CDR3. The CDR3 sequence is CASTVTGVSTGELFF. CDR3 DNA: TGTGCCAGCACGGTTACAGGGGTGAGCACCGGGGAGCTGTTTTTT.

This clone was detected ten times or more. The rearrangement joins TRBV3-1 (or the pseudogene TRBV3-2) to TRBJ2-1; TRBD1 aligns across 9 bases. Germline assignment: CDR1 LGHDT and CDR2 YNNKEL (reference sequence). V lost 4 bases to trimming and J lost 6 bases; unmatched junction nucleotides: 4. The CDR3 loop spans 14 amino acids. The chain's CDR3 is CASSRDRDLNEQFF. DNA for the CDR3: TGTGCCAGCAGCCGGGACAGGGACCTCAATGAGCAGTTCTTC.

The sample holds one count of this clone. The chain is built from TRBV19 and TRBJ2-3, with D unclear. The V gene lost 6 bases and the J gene lost 1 base, with 11 bases spanning the gap. CDR3 length: 14 amino acids. The germline CDR1 and CDR2 sequences are LNHDA and SQIVND (reference sequence). The CDR3 nucleotides read TGTGCCAGTAGCTTCACCTCAGGCACAGATACGCAGTATTTT. Its protein is CASSFTSGTDTQYF.